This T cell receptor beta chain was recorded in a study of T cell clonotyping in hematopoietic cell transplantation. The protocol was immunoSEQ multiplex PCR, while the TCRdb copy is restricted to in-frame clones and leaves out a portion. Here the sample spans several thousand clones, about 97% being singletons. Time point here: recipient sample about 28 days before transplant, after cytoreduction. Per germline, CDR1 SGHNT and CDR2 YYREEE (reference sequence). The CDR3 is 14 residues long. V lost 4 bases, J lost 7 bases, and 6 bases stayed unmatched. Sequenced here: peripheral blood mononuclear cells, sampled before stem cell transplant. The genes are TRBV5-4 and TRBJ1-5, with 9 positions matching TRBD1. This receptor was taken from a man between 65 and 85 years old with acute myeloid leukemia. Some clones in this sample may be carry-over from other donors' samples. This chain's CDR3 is CASSVQGAYQPQHF. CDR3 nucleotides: TGTGCCAGCAGCGTACAGGGGGCGTACCAGCCCCAGCATTTT.